This T cell receptor (beta chain) comes out of a study of preoperative IRX-2 immunotherapy in early breast cancer. V was clipped by 2 bases and J by 8 bases, with 19 bases between them. Germline V gene sequence: CDR1 SGHVS, CDR2 FNYEAQ. This CDR3 is built from 16 residues. The method was immunoSEQ multiplex PCR; TCRdb's version includes in-frame clones alone and lacks a portion of them. Of roughly 3,600 clones in the sample, about 80% were seen once. Stated treatment: preoperative locoregional IRX-2 cytokine immunotherapy. The V gene is TRBV7-6, the J gene TRBJ2-1; tentative D call: TRBD1 (7 bases). The sample here was tumor tissue, taken after IRX-2 immunotherapy. The source of this sequence is a human donor with breast cancer. CDR3 bases: TGTGCCAGCAGCTTATCCTTCCAGGGGGGATTAGATGAGCAGTTCTTC. Translation: CASSLSFQGGLDEQFF.